This T cell receptor beta chain was identified in a study of blood T cells in healthy people across ages. In the study overall: With template switching, about one barcoded beta molecule was captured per two T cells.

This clonotype was seen many times. It was with a sample-barcoded 5' primer and a J-beta primer mix that a second PCR of about 6 to 12 cycles was run. MiXCR, applied by TCRdb to the 5' RACE reads, yields one record per CDR3 protein. The table records hundreds of thousands of distinct CDR3 sequences, less than 40% of them present only once. The sequence was obtained from a woman aged 80 or over in good health. The specimen was blood.

The CDR3 bases are TGTGCCAGCAGACCTCCGGGGTTAGATACGCAGTATTTT. Encoded protein: CASRPPGLDTQYF. The chain uses TRBV6-5 and TRBJ2-3, with D perhaps TRBD2 (5 bases). V gave up 6 bases and J gave up 5 bases, with 12 bases separating them. The CDR3 runs 13 residues. Per germline, CDR1 MNHEY and CDR2 SVGAGI.